This T cell receptor beta chain was observed in a study of shared clonotypes between healthy human individuals. This CDR3 contains 13 residues. The V gene's germline CDR1 is ENHRY and CDR2 SYGVKD. The J segment lost 3 bases and the V segment lost 6 bases, leaving 1 base of the junction unmatched. The study's findings and limits: Compared with clonotypes that all four donors shared, non-shared clonotypes had lower generation probabilities.

Remarks on this clone: Its antigen is unknown.

The assay ran at deep level. Assay: immunoSEQ multiplex PCR; the TCRdb copy retains only in-frame clones and omits some. The sample lists some 2,400,000 clones; around 95% were seen once. The sequence was obtained from a man between 18 and 35 years old in good health. Sequenced material: naive CD4+ T cells sorted from blood. As for subset: CD45RA+ positively selected. The chain uses TRBV10-3 and TRBJ1-4, with 7 nucleotides matching TRBD1. CDR3: CAIRGQSNEKLFF. The DNA of the CDR3 is TGTGCCATCAGGGGACAGTCTAATGAAAAACTGTTTTTT.